The clone carrying this TCR beta chain was recorded a few times. Each CDR3 protein is one row after TCRdb ran MiXCR on the 5' RACE reads. This table holds some 290,000 distinct CDR3 sequences, roughly 10% found once. The data were obtained in a study of T cells after yellow fever vaccination. The sequence was collected from a man between 18 and 35 years old who received the YFV17D yellow fever vaccine. The input for sequencing was CD4+ T cells sorted from PBMCs, taken 45 days after the yellow fever booster vaccination.

The DNA for the CDR3 is TGTGCCAGCAGTGAACGAGGGGGGAACGAGCAGTACTTC. Translated, it gives CASSERGGNEQYF. The chain links TRBV6-1 to TRBJ2-7; D tentatively reads TRBD1 or TRBD2 (6 bases each). V was pared by 2 bases and J by 5 bases, with 10 bases between. Germline lookup yields CDR1 MNHNS and CDR2 SASEGT. This CDR3 comprises 13 residues.